These T cell receptor beta chains were read from a single sample in a study of metastatic and nonmetastatic thyroid tumors. MiXCR was used by TCRdb to re-call the PCR reads. There are 20,000 to 25,000 clones in the sample; roughly a quarter occur only once, and 5.4% lies in the top ten. The sequenced sample consisted of tumor tissue. These receptors all stem from a female donor with papillary thyroid cancer or a benign thyroid nodule (not recorded which). Some clones in this sample may be carry-over from other donors' samples. CDR3s include the opening cysteine and the closing phenylalanine or tryptophan. A D gene is named only where the DNA matches it firmly. Expanded clones are given a class, and other clones once, few, many or no size at all.

v_gene,j_gene,d_gene,abundance,CDR3aa,CDR3nt
TRBV15,TRBJ1-4,-,many,CATSRQGSNEKLFF,TGTGCCACCAGCAGACAGGGTTCTAATGAAAAACTGTTTTTT
TRBV6-1,TRBJ1-1,-,many,CASRRLGLRTEAFF,TGTGCCAGTCGCCGGTTAGGGTTAAGGACTGAAGCTTTCTTT
TRBV12-3/TRBV12-4,TRBJ2-7,-,medium-sized,CASSLGAGGYEQYF,TGTGCCAGCAGTCTAGGGGCAGGTGGCTACGAGCAGTACTTC
TRBV12-3/TRBV12-4,TRBJ1-3,-,many,CASSLPGADGNTIYF,TGTGCCAGCAGTTTACCCGGGGCAGACGGAAACACCATATATTTT
TRBV7-9,TRBJ2-3,-,medium-sized,CASSSTTVAQYF,TGTGCCAGCAGCTCCACTACCGTGGCGCAGTATTTT
TRBV7-9,TRBJ1-2,-,-,CASSLGWDHYVYTF,TGTGCCAGCAGCTTAGGGTGGGACCACTATGTCTACACCTTC
TRBV5-1,TRBJ2-7,TRBD2,once,CASGMTSGRYEQYF,TGCGCCAGCGGAATGACTAGCGGGAGGTACGAGCAGTACTTC
TRBV6-1,TRBJ2-4,-,many,CASSEGQGGSKNIQYF,TGTGCCAGCAGTGAAGGACAGGGAGGGTCCAAAAACATTCAGTACTTC
TRBV5-1,TRBJ2-2,-,many,CASSFILQGFYTGELFF,TGCGCCAGCAGCTTTATTCTGCAGGGTTTTTACACCGGGGAGCTGTTTTTT
TRBV10-3,TRBJ1-2,-,many,CAISLDLYGYTF,TGTGCCATCAGCCTAGACCTCTATGGCTACACCTTC
TRBV5-6,TRBJ2-1,-,-,CASSSLEAGRKQFF,TGCGCCAGCAGCTCACTTGAAGCGGGCAGAAAGCAGTTCTTC
TRBV18,TRBJ1-4,TRBD1,many,CASSFGTGKNEKLFF,TGTGCCAGCTCATTTGGGACAGGAAAGAATGAAAAACTGTTTTTT
TRBV20-1,TRBJ1-1,-,-,CSARMGGAGRNTEAFF,TGCAGTGCTAGGATGGGGGGCGCTGGGAGGAACACTGAAGCTTTCTTT
TRBV12-3/TRBV12-4,TRBJ2-3,-,-,CASSPPEWAWVADTQYF,TGTGCCAGCAGTCCGCCAGAGTGGGCCTGGGTCGCAGATACGCAGTATTTT
TRBV6-5,TRBJ1-1,-,few,CASRSPGAYTEAFF,TGTGCCAGCAGGAGTCCGGGGGCTTACACTGAAGCTTTCTTT
TRBV19,TRBJ2-2,-,many,CASTIEGPGSITGELFF,TGTGCCAGTACCATCGAGGGGCCTGGCAGTATCACCGGGGAGCTGTTTTTT
TRBV10-3,TRBJ2-3,TRBD1,-,CAIGTGEEDTQYF,TGTGCCATCGGGACAGGAGAGGAAGATACGCAGTATTTT
TRBV2,TRBJ2-1,TRBD2,-,CASSGGGSYNEQFF,TGTGCCAGCAGTGGCGGGGGGTCTTACAATGAGCAGTTCTTC
TRBV15,TRBJ1-4,-,many,CATNRGGVSAGFNEKLFF,TGTGCCACCAACCGAGGGGGGGTTTCGGCGGGGTTTAATGAAAAACTGTTTTTT
TRBV7-9,TRBJ1-1,-,-,CASSFWGHTEAFF,TGTGCCAGCAGCTTTTGGGGTCACACTGAAGCTTTCTTT
TRBV6-1,TRBJ2-7,TRBD1,-,CASSEWGTGIYEQYF,TGTGCCAGCAGTGAATGGGGGACAGGGATCTACGAGCAGTACTTC
TRBV9,TRBJ2-2,-,many,CASSVGAAPNTGELFF,TGTGCCAGCAGCGTAGGGGCAGCACCGAACACCGGGGAGCTGTTTTTT
TRBV27,TRBJ1-6,-,-,CTSRSPGPAYNSPLHF,TGCACCAGCAGGTCTCCCGGGCCAGCCTATAATTCACCCCTCCACTTT
TRBV11-2,TRBJ2-1,TRBD2,-,CASSKTSGQGNEQFF,TGTGCCAGCAGCAAAACTAGCGGGCAGGGCAATGAGCAGTTCTTC
TRBV10-3,TRBJ2-3,-,few,CAISVAPGVKGGINTDTQYF,TGCGCCATCAGTGTTGCGCCCGGGGTAAAGGGCGGGATTAACACAGATACGCAGTATTTT
TRBV6-5,TRBJ2-5,TRBD2,medium-sized,CASSYSGTSVQETQYF,TGTGCCAGCAGTTACTCGGGGACTAGCGTCCAAGAGACCCAGTACTTC
TRBV7-2,TRBJ2-3,-,many,CASSLALSADTQYF,TGTGCCAGCAGCTTAGCGTTAAGTGCCGATACGCAGTATTTT
TRBV28,TRBJ2-7,-,many,CASSSSSGTNYEQYF,TGTGCCAGCAGTTCCAGCTCCGGGACCAACTACGAGCAGTACTTC
TRBV7-9,TRBJ2-7,TRBD2,many,CASSPLNSGDYEQYF,TGTGCCAGCAGCCCCCTAAATAGCGGGGACTACGAGCAGTACTTC
TRBV9,TRBJ2-7,TRBD2,many,CASSPSGGGSYEQYF,TGTGCCAGCAGCCCCTCGGGGGGGGGTTCCTACGAGCAGTACTTC
TRBV13,TRBJ1-1,-,-,CASSAGPMNTEAFF,TGTGCCAGCAGCGCGGGACCGATGAACACTGAAGCTTTCTTT
TRBV6-1,TRBJ1-1,TRBD1,medium-sized,CASRYNRGPDEAFF,TGTGCCAGCAGGTACAACAGGGGGCCGGATGAAGCTTTCTTT
TRBV20-1,TRBJ1-1,-,many,CSVKGPNARLNTEAFF,TGCAGTGTTAAGGGTCCGAACGCACGATTGAACACTGAAGCTTTCTTT
TRBV12-3/TRBV12-4,TRBJ2-1,-,-,CASSLAVLYNEQFF,TGTGCCAGCAGTTTAGCGGTACTCTACAATGAGCAGTTCTTC
TRBV11-1,TRBJ2-3,TRBD2,few,CASSLGLALSTDTQYF,TGTGCCAGCAGCCTAGGACTAGCGCTTTCAACAGATACGCAGTATTTT
TRBV2,TRBJ1-2,-,few,CASSNSGFGGYTF,TGTGCCAGCAGCAACTCGGGGTTCGGGGGCTACACCTTC
TRBV6-2/TRBV6-3,TRBJ1-6,-,-,CASSYRGTNSPLHF,TGTGCCAGCAGTTATCGGGGAACAAATTCACCCCTCCACTTT
TRBV4-3,TRBJ2-3,-,many,CASSQVLVGATDTQYF,TGCGCCAGCAGCCAAGTCTTGGTGGGGGCCACAGATACGCAGTATTTT
TRBV7-8,TRBJ2-2,-,many,CASSPGVGELFF,TGTGCCAGCAGCCCAGGGGTCGGGGAGCTGTTTTTT
TRBV11-1,TRBJ2-5,-,once,CASSQGLTAFQETQYF,TGTGCCAGCAGCCAAGGGTTGACAGCTTTCCAAGAGACCCAGTACTTC
TRBV11-1,TRBJ1-1,TRBD1,many,CASSLGVGQGNTEAFF,TGTGCCAGCAGCTTAGGCGTGGGACAGGGGAACACTGAAGCTTTCTTT
TRBV28,TRBJ2-1,TRBD2,few,CASSFRKGGAYNEQFF,TGTGCCAGCAGTTTCAGGAAGGGAGGGGCCTACAATGAGCAGTTCTTC
TRBV5-5,TRBJ2-1,TRBD1,many,CASSFRQGEYNEQFF,TGTGCCAGCAGCTTTCGACAGGGGGAGTACAATGAGCAGTTCTTC
TRBV19,TRBJ1-5,-,many,CASSIKFGAGDSNQPQHF,TGTGCCAGTAGTATAAAATTCGGGGCAGGAGATAGCAATCAGCCCCAGCATTTC
TRBV6-2/TRBV6-3,TRBJ2-7,TRBD1,-,CASSWTGYEQYF,TGTGCCAGCAGTTGGACAGGCTACGAGCAGTACTTC
TRBV20-1,TRBJ2-7,-,few,CSANELELYEQYF,TGCAGTGCTAACGAACTAGAACTATACGAGCAGTACTTC
TRBV6-1,TRBJ1-5,TRBD1,few,CAISETGGSNQPQHF,TGTGCCATCAGCGAAACAGGGGGTAGCAATCAGCCTCAGCATTTT
TRBV5-1,TRBJ2-2,-,-,CASTSYSPSTGELFF,TGCGCCAGCACCTCCTACTCTCCTAGCACCGGGGAGCTGTTTTTT
TRBV7-2,TRBJ1-2,-,-,CASSPDRLIGVYTF,TGTGCCAGCAGCCCTGACAGGTTAATAGGCGTCTACACCTTC
TRBV7-2,TRBJ2-1,TRBD1,-,CASSLARGPLNEQFF,TGTGCCAGCAGCTTAGCCAGGGGGCCGTTGAATGAGCAGTTCTTC
TRBV6-8,TRBJ1-1,-,-,CASSYSWVGWVGTEAFF,TGTGCCAGCAGTTACTCGTGGGTAGGGTGGGTAGGCACTGAAGCTTTCTTT
TRBV6-6,TRBJ1-6,TRBD1,few,CASSYGTGGSPLHF,TGTGCCAGCAGTTACGGTACAGGGGGGTCACCCCTCCACTTT
TRBV24-1,TRBJ1-1,-,many,CATSNEHGTEAFF,TGTGCCACCAGTAACGAGCATGGGACTGAAGCTTTCTTT